A selection of T cell receptor beta chains follows, all from one sample in a study of regulatory and conventional T cells in breast cancer. TCRdb reprocessed the PCR reads via MiXCR and lists one record per CDR3 protein. The sample yields about 1,200 distinct CDR3 sequences, around 35% seen once. Sequences were obtained from regulatory T cells from blood. These TCRs come from a female donor with breast cancer. CDR3s leave out the opening cysteine and the closing phenylalanine or tryptophan. The order of the fields is J gene, V gene, CDR3 protein.

j_gene: TRBJ2-1; v_gene: TRBV20-1; CDR3aa: SASAVPHNEQF
j_gene: TRBJ2-5; v_gene: TRBV5-1; CDR3aa: ASSFIASRETQY
j_gene: TRBJ2-1; v_gene: TRBV5-1; CDR3aa: ASSLLVASYNEQF
j_gene: TRBJ2-4; v_gene: TRBV2; CDR3aa: ASSERGIGNIQY
j_gene: TRBJ2-1; v_gene: TRBV5-1; CDR3aa: ASSLTTGQGNEQF
j_gene: TRBJ2-1; v_gene: TRBV12-3/TRBV12-4; CDR3aa: ASNPGLLYNEQF
j_gene: TRBJ2-3; v_gene: TRBV24-1; CDR3aa: AARSVEAQY
j_gene: TRBJ2-1; v_gene: TRBV6-5; CDR3aa: ASRPGLAPNEQF
j_gene: TRBJ2-1; v_gene: TRBV20-1; CDR3aa: SARVYFSAGVAHNEQF
j_gene: TRBJ2-3; v_gene: TRBV27; CDR3aa: ASSLWGRLSTDTQY
j_gene: TRBJ2-1; v_gene: TRBV7-6; CDR3aa: ASSPGVSYNEQF
j_gene: TRBJ1-1; v_gene: TRBV30; CDR3aa: AWSVEGEAF
j_gene: TRBJ1-2; v_gene: TRBV5-1; CDR3aa: ASSGSWGGINYGYT
j_gene: TRBJ1-5; v_gene: TRBV10-3; CDR3aa: AISDVGNQPQH
j_gene: TRBJ2-3; v_gene: TRBV7-2; CDR3aa: ASSKMATGDTQY
j_gene: TRBJ1-2; v_gene: TRBV5-1; CDR3aa: ASSPGGQGNGYT
j_gene: TRBJ1-2; v_gene: TRBV6-6; CDR3aa: ASIGGKGTGGYT
j_gene: TRBJ1-5; v_gene: TRBV10-3; CDR3aa: AISEGQINQPQH
j_gene: TRBJ1-2; v_gene: TRBV11-2; CDR3aa: ASSLGQTIYGYT
j_gene: TRBJ1-1; v_gene: TRBV7-2; CDR3aa: ASSLAVEAF
j_gene: TRBJ1-5; v_gene: TRBV12-3/TRBV12-4; CDR3aa: ASSLDGTGDQPQH
j_gene: TRBJ2-3; v_gene: TRBV18; CDR3aa: ASSPPVPTDTQY
j_gene: TRBJ2-4; v_gene: TRBV2; CDR3aa: ASTPYSGAKNIQY
j_gene: TRBJ1-4; v_gene: TRBV18; CDR3aa: ASSEGLDEKLF
j_gene: TRBJ2-3; v_gene: TRBV3-1; CDR3aa: ASSPWRGTAHTDTQY
j_gene: TRBJ2-1; v_gene: TRBV5-1; CDR3aa: ASSAGTSGYNEQF
j_gene: TRBJ1-1; v_gene: TRBV29-1; CDR3aa: SVGTANTEAF
j_gene: TRBJ2-7; v_gene: TRBV6-5; CDR3aa: ASSTLAGGYEQY
j_gene: TRBJ2-1; v_gene: TRBV20-1; CDR3aa: SAHEGSYNEQF
j_gene: TRBJ2-5; v_gene: TRBV6-1; CDR3aa: ASSGGQGAWETQY
j_gene: TRBJ1-5; v_gene: TRBV6-2/TRBV6-3; CDR3aa: ASSYWTGNQPQH
j_gene: TRBJ2-1; v_gene: TRBV28; CDR3aa: ASSFLAGSYNEQF
j_gene: TRBJ1-1; v_gene: TRBV19; CDR3aa: ASREGQPYTEAF
j_gene: TRBJ1-5; v_gene: TRBV28; CDR3aa: ASTKTGNNQPHH
j_gene: TRBJ2-4; v_gene: TRBV20-1; CDR3aa: SATEGRASKNIQY
j_gene: TRBJ1-5; v_gene: TRBV24-1; CDR3aa: ATSDSDRARNQPQH
j_gene: TRBJ2-3; v_gene: TRBV29-1; CDR3aa: SVEATSDRTDTQY
j_gene: TRBJ2-3; v_gene: TRBV6-6; CDR3aa: AVKKTDTQY
j_gene: TRBJ1-1; v_gene: TRBV10-3; CDR3aa: AISQAEGYEAF
j_gene: TRBJ1-2; v_gene: TRBV10-3; CDR3aa: AISESGAAYGYT